This T cell receptor (beta chain) appears in the sequencing data of a study of cytomegalovirus exposure and HLA in healthy donors. Study-level results: The study designated 150 to 200 TCR beta chains cytomegalovirus-associated. An analysis that came later showed most CMV-associated TCR beta chains appearing HLA-restricted.

CDR1 SEHNR and CDR2 FQNEAQ come from the germline V gene (reference sequence). V was pared by 5 bases and J by 7 bases, with 12 bases between. The CDR3 runs to 12 residues. 60 Vbeta and 13 Jbeta primers were used in PCR. Only in-frame clones appear in the TCRdb table, and some are missing; sequencing was by immunoSEQ multiplex PCR. The sample has some 200,000 clones, approximately 70% seen once. Details on this clone: Its antigen is as yet unknown.

Sample: PBMCs. The chain has TRBV7-9 and TRBJ2-7; D is undetermined. This TCR was sampled from a middle-aged man in good health and CMV-seropositive. The CDR3 bases are TGTGCCAGCAGCCTCGCGGCGAAGGAGCAGTACTTC. It translates to CASSLAAKEQYF.